The entry that follows covers one T cell receptor beta chain sequence. Using immunoSEQ multiplex PCR, the repertoire was profiled, and TCRdb retains in-frame clones only, with some absent. The sample includes roughly 14,000 clones, over 75% of them seen just once. The data derive from a study of somatic mutations in cytotoxic T cells in rheumatoid arthritis. V lost 2 bases to trimming and J lost 2 bases; unmatched junction nucleotides: 6. Per the germline V gene, CDR1 is SGHVS and CDR2 is FQNEAQ. The CDR3 loop spans 16 amino acids. This chain links TRBV7-8 with TRBJ2-3; 8 positions match TRBD1. The sample was CD8+ T cells sorted from blood. The receptor comes from an adult with rheumatoid arthritis. In nucleotides, the CDR3 is TGTGCCAGCAGCTTACGGGGACAGGAACTCACAGATACGCAGTATTTT. Translation gives CASSLRGQELTDTQYF.